This is a list of T cell receptor beta chains from one sample in a study of T cell repertoires in cytomegalovirus infection. One entry per CDR3 protein, called by TCRdb with MiXCR from the reads. The sample contains 450,000 to 600,000 distinct CDR3 sequences, about 42% of which appear only once. These TCRs' antigens remain unknown. The source was cultured PBMCs, collected from culture after CMV antigen stimulation. The receptors were sampled from a human donor in good health (CMV status not recorded). Some clones in this sample may be carry-over from other donors' samples. Both conserved end residues are part of each CDR3. The D gene is left open where the match is weak. A clone size is listed for some rows: how often the clone was seen (once, few, many), or a class if it is expanded.

TRBV7-2	-	TRBD2	TRBJ2-2	TGTGCCAGCAGCTTAGAACTAGCGGCGAACACCGGGGAGCTGTTTTTT	CASSLELAANTGELFF
TRBV6-6	-	-	TRBJ2-3	TGTGCCAGCACCCCTGGAACCGGGAAAGCGGTCACAGATACGCAGTATTTT	CASTPGTGKAVTDTQYF
TRBV7-2	-	-	TRBJ2-3	TGTGCCAGCAGGGGTAACACAGATACGCAGTATTTT	CASRGNTDTQYF
TRBV7-2	many	-	TRBJ2-2	TGTGCCAGCAGCTTTGTCTCGACCGGGGAGCTGTTTTTT	CASSFVSTGELFF
TRBV7-2	few	-	TRBJ2-1	TGTGCCAGCAGCCCCGACAGGGAAGCGGGGGATGAGCAGTTCTTC	CASSPDREAGDEQFF
TRBV6-5	few	TRBD1	TRBJ2-7	TGTGCCAGCAGTAACACAGGGGGCGAGCAGTACTTC	CASSNTGGEQYF
TRBV10-3	once	-	TRBJ1-2	TGTGCCATCAGTGAGGGTGGTGGCTACACCTTC	CAISEGGGYTF
TRBV6-2/TRBV6-3	-	-	TRBJ1-1	TGTGCCAGCAGTTACTCGTGGGGGACTGAAGCTTTCTTT	CASSYSWGTEAFF
TRBV11-2	few	-	TRBJ2-3	TGTGCCAGCAGATCCGGCCCCAGCGTAGATACGCAGTATTTT	CASRSGPSVDTQYF
TRBV5-1	-	TRBD1	TRBJ1-6	TGCGCCAGCAGCCCCGCTACAGGGGCAAATTCACCCCTCCACTTT	CASSPATGANSPLHF
TRBV7-6	-	TRBD1	TRBJ2-7	TGTGCCAGCAGCATTTCCGGGACAGGGACCGAGCAGTACTTC	CASSISGTGTEQYF
TRBV4-1	-	TRBD2	TRBJ2-7	TGCGCCAGCAGCCAAGATTCCCTAGCGGGAGCTGTGCAGTACTTC	CASSQDSLAGAVQYF
TRBV20-1	-	TRBD1	TRBJ2-3	TGCAGTGCCGGGACAGGGGGGACAGATACGCAGTATTTT	CSAGTGGTDTQYF
TRBV29-1	-	-	TRBJ2-3	TGCAGCGTTGACCGGACAACCACAGATACGCAGTATTTT	CSVDRTTTDTQYF
TRBV20-1	-	TRBD1	TRBJ2-7	TGCAGTGCTAGTTTGCCAGGGGGTTACGAGCAGTACTTC	CSASLPGGYEQYF
TRBV7-2	few	TRBD2	TRBJ2-1	TGTGCCAGCAGCTATAGCGGGGGGTATTACAATGAGCAGTTCTTC	CASSYSGGYYNEQFF
TRBV7-8	few	-	TRBJ2-7	TGTGCCAGCAGCTTAGTGTGGACCCCCTACGAGCAGTACTTC	CASSLVWTPYEQYF
TRBV2	-	TRBD2	TRBJ2-5	TGTGCCAGCAGTGGAGGTGGTACGGTCGCGGGGGATTTGGTTGAGACCCAGTACTTC	CASSGGGTVAGDLVETQYF
TRBV12-3/TRBV12-4	-	-	TRBJ2-3	TGTGCCAGCAGTAGTACAGGATACACAGATACGCAGTATTTT	CASSSTGYTDTQYF
TRBV20-1	-	TRBD1	TRBJ2-3	TGCAGTGCTCTACAGGGGGCCGGAGATACGCAGTATTTT	CSALQGAGDTQYF
TRBV19	-	-	TRBJ2-4	TGTGCCAGTAGTAGAGGGGGTCTACACAACATTCAGTACTTC	CASSRGGLHNIQYF
TRBV14	-	-	TRBJ2-5	TGTGCCAGCAGCCAATACGAGGTAGAGACCCAGTACTTC	CASSQYEVETQYF
TRBV6-5	-	TRBD2	TRBJ2-3	TGTGCCAGCAGTTACAGCGGGGGGGCCTCTAATACGCAGTATTTT	CASSYSGGASNTQYF
TRBV12-5	-	TRBD1	TRBJ2-3	TGTGCTAGTGGTTTCCCCGCGGACAGGGACACAGATACGCAGTATTTT	CASGFPADRDTDTQYF
TRBV20-1	-	TRBD2	TRBJ2-5	TGCAGTGCGCCTAGCGGGGGGTACCAAGAGACCCAGTACTTC	CSAPSGGYQETQYF
TRBV7-2	-	-	TRBJ1-2	TGTGCCAGCAGCTTCAGGGAGGGGCACTATGGCTACACCTTC	CASSFREGHYGYTF
TRBV2	-	-	TRBJ1-5	TGTGCCAGCAGTCCAACGAGGGGAGGGGGGGGTCAGCCCCAGCATTTT	CASSPTRGGGGQPQHF
TRBV7-2	few	-	TRBJ2-1	TGTGCCAGCAGCTTAGCGGTGGCGCCGCGACATCCCTACAATGAGCAGTTCTTC	CASSLAVAPRHPYNEQFF
TRBV6-6	few	-	TRBJ2-2	TGTGCCAGCAGAACCGACCTTAACACCGGGGAGCTGTTTTTT	CASRTDLNTGELFF
TRBV7-4	-	-	TRBJ2-7	TGTGCCAGCAGCCCAGATAAGAGCTCCTACGAGCAGTACTTC	CASSPDKSSYEQYF
TRBV3-1	-	TRBD2	TRBJ2-5	TGTGCCAGCAGCCACGTTTATAGCGGGAGCGGCGAGACCCAGTACTTC	CASSHVYSGSGETQYF
TRBV7-2	few	-	TRBJ1-6	TGTGCCAGCAGCCGAGTCCCGAGCTCCTATAATTCACCCCTCCACTTT	CASSRVPSSYNSPLHF
TRBV2	-	TRBD1	TRBJ1-4	TGTGCCAGCAGCGGACAGGGGGCAGCTAATGAAAAACTGTTTTTT	CASSGQGAANEKLFF
TRBV3-1	-	-	TRBJ2-5	TGTGCCAGCAGCCCGCGAGGGGTGGAAGAGACCCAGTACTTC	CASSPRGVEETQYF
TRBV7-9	-	-	TRBJ2-7	TGTGCCAGCAGCTTATGGGACTCAACCCGCTACGAGCAGTACTTC	CASSLWDSTRYEQYF
TRBV7-8	-	TRBD1	TRBJ1-1	TGTGCCAGCAGCTTAGATTGGGACAGGGTAGGCCAGGAAGCTTTCTTT	CASSLDWDRVGQEAFF